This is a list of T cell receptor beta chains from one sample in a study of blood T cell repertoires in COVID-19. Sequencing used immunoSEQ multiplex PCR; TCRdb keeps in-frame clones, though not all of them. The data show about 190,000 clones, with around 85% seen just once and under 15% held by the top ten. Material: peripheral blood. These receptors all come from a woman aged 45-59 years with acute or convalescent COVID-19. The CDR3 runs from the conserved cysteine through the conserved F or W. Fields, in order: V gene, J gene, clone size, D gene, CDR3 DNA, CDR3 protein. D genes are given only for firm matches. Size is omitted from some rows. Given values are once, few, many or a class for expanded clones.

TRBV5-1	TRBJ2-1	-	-	TGCGCCAGCAGCCCCCCGGGGATGAGCCACAATGAGCAGTTCTTC	CASSPPGMSHNEQFF
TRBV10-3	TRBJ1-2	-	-	TGTGCCATCAGCCCCCCCAGCCTACAGGCCTTTCGTGGCTACACCTTC	CAISPPSLQAFRGYTF
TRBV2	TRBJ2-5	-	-	TGTGCCAGCATCCGGGGAGCCCAAGAGACCCAGTACTTC	CASIRGAQETQYF
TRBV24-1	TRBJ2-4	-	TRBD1	TGTGCCACCAGTGATGGGGACAGGGAAGGAGCCAAAAACATTCAGTACTTC	CATSDGDREGAKNIQYF
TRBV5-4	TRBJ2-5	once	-	TGTGCCAGCAGCTTTTCCAGACAAGAGACCCAGTACTTC	CASSFSRQETQYF
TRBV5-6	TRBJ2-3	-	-	TGTGCCAGCAGCTTGGGCAGTACTACTAGCACAGATACGCAGTATTTT	CASSLGSTTSTDTQYF
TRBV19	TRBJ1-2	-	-	TGTGCCAGTAGTTCGACAGGTGCGGTCGGCTACACCTTC	CASSSTGAVGYTF
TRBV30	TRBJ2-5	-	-	TGTGCCTGGAGTCGGGGTCAGGCAATGGGGGAGACCCAGTACTTC	CAWSRGQAMGETQYF
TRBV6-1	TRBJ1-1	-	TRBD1	TGTGCCAGCAGTGATTGGGCAGGGGGGAACACTGAAGCTTTCTTT	CASSDWAGGNTEAFF
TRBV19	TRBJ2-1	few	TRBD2	TGTGCCAGCGGGGGGGCTAGCTCCTACAATGAGCAGTTCTTC	CASGGASSYNEQFF
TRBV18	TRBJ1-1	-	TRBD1	TGTGCCAGCTCATCAGAAGGACAGGCGAACACTGAAGCTTTCTTT	CASSSEGQANTEAFF
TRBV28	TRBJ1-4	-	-	TGTGCCAGCAGTGTTACAGGGTTCGATGAAAAACTGTTTTTT	CASSVTGFDEKLFF
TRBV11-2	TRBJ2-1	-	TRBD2	TGTGCCAGCACCCCTTCCGGACTAGGGAACAATGAGCAGTTCTTC	CASTPSGLGNNEQFF
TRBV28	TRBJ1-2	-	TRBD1	TGTGCCAGCACCGGACTACGAGGGGACAGGAGAGGCTACACCTTC	CASTGLRGDRRGYTF
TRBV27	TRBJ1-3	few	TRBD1	TGTGCCAGCAGTGGGGACAGGGCTGTTTCTGGAAACACCATATATTTT	CASSGDRAVSGNTIYF
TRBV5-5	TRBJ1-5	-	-	TGTGCCAGCAGCTTAAACAGGGTAGGGGTTGGCAATCAGCCCCAGCATTTT	CASSLNRVGVGNQPQHF
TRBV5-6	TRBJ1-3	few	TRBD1	TGTGCCAGCAGCGGCGGGACAGGTCGGATCTCTGGAAACACCATATATTTT	CASSGGTGRISGNTIYF
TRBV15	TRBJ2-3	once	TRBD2	TGTGCCACCAGCAGACGTTTAGCGGGGGGTGCAGATACGCAGTATTTT	CATSRRLAGGADTQYF
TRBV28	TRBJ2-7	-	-	TGTGCCAGCAACGGTTCTCCTCAAGAAGGGGCCAGCTCCTACGAGCAGTACTTC	CASNGSPQEGASSYEQYF
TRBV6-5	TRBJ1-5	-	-	TGTGCCAGCAGTTACTCGGGGGGGTCCGCCAGCCAGCCCCAGCATTTT	CASSYSGGSASQPQHF
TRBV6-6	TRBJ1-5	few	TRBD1	TGTGCCAGCAGTTCGGGACAGGGCGGCAATCAGCCCCAGCATTTT	CASSSGQGGNQPQHF
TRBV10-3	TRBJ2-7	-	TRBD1	TGTGCCATCAGTGACCCGGGACAGCCTTCCTACGAGCAGTACTTC	CAISDPGQPSYEQYF
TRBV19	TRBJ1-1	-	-	TGTGCCAGTAGTATCGGAGGGCCTGAAGCTTTCTTT	CASSIGGPEAFF
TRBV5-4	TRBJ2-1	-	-	TGTGCCAGCAGCTTGACTGGTTTCGCTACCTACAATGAGCAGTTCTTC	CASSLTGFATYNEQFF
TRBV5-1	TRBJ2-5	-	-	TGCGCCAGCAGCGTAACCAATCACGGAGAGACCCAGTACTTC	CASSVTNHGETQYF
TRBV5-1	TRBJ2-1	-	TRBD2	TGCGCCAGCTATAGCGGGGGGACAAACAATGAGCAGTTCTTC	CASYSGGTNNEQFF
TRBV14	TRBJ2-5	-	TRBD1	TGTGCCAGCAGCCAAGAGAGGGGGCGGGTGCCCCAGTACTTC	CASSQERGRVPQYF
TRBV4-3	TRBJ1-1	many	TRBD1	TGCGCCAGCAGCCAAGAGGAGGGACAGGGTGACACTGAAGCTTTCTTT	CASSQEEGQGDTEAFF
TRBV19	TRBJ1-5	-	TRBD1	TGTGCCACCTGCAGGGGGAATAGCAATCAGCCCCAGCATTTT	CATCRGNSNQPQHF
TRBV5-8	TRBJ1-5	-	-	TGTGCCAGCAGCCCCGGACAGATTCGCAATCAGCCCCAGCATTTT	CASSPGQIRNQPQHF
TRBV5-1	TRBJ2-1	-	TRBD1	TGCGCCAGCAGCTTGGTAGGACAGGGGTTAACTGAGCAGTTCTTC	CASSLVGQGLTEQFF
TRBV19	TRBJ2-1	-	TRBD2	TGTGCCAGTAGTATCGGACTAGCGGGAGGGCGCAATGAGCAGTTCTTC	CASSIGLAGGRNEQFF
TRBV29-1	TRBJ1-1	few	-	TGCAGCGTTAGGACAGCCTATGCCACTGAAGCTTTCTTT	CSVRTAYATEAFF